This T cell receptor (beta chain) was sequenced in a study of blood T cell repertoires in COVID-19. Study context: Italy, Spain and the United States were the sources of the convalescent and acute COVID-19 samples. The cDNA or gDNA used as material had been derived from T cells, B-cell-depleted T cells, or PBMCs.

In the authors' methods: Reference gene primer amplification in the assay estimated nucleated cell counts. TCRdb keeps only in-frame clones here, not all; method: immunoSEQ multiplex PCR. V and J calls and clone size follow that table, whereas D and trimming were derived from the DNA. The data hold hundreds of thousands of clones, with roughly 90% observed a single time. This TCR was recovered from a woman in her fifties or sixties with active or convalescent COVID-19. Sequencing input: peripheral blood.

Written as DNA, the CDR3 is TGTGCCAGCAGTTTTTCAGGGACTTATAAGTCTGAAGCTTTCTTT. It yields the protein CASSFSGTYKSEAFF. The rearrangement joins TRBV28 to TRBJ1-1; D perhaps matches TRBD1 (5 bases). Trimming shortened V by 3 bases and J by 6 bases, and 17 bases separated the two germline ends. Germline V CDR1 and CDR2: MDHEN, SYDVKM. The CDR3 runs 15 residues.